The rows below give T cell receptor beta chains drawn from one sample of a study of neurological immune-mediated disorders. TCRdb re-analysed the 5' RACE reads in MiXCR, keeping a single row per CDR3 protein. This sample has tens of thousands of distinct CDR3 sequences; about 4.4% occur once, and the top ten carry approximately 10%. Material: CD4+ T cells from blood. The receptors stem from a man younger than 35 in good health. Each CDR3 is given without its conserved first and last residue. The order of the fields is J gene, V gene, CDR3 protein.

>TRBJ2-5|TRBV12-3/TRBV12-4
ASSRREGETQY
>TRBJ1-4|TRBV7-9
ASSFGNWNEKLF
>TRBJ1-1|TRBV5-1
ASSIGTGGTEAF
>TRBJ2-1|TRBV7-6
ASSSQQGRNEQF
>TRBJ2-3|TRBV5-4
ASSLVIAGGGKDTQY
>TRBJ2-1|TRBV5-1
ASSWGLFNEQF
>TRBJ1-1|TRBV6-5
ASSYSITGGTEAF
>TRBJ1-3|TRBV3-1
ASSQGQRADTIY
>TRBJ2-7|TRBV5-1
ASSLGAGTDGEQY
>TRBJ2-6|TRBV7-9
ASSLTTGANVLT
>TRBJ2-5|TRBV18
ASSNPSQETQY
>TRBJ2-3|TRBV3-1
ASSQAGTDTQY
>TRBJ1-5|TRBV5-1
ASSLSGQGYQPQH
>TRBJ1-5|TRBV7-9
VSSNWGQPQH
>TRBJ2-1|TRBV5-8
ASSWRTTQF
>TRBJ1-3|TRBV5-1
ASSHISGSSSGNTIY
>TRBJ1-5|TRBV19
ATSRGQMNQPQH
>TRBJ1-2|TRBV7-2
ASSPDGDYGYT
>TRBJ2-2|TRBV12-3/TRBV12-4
ASSRGGSTGELF
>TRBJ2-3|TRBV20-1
SATSGGNTDTQY
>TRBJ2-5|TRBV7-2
ASSLAGNGKTQY
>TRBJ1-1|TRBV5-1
ASSSDLNTEAF
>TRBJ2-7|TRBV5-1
ASSLGQGAMDEQY
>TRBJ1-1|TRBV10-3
AISGGEQGTNTEAF
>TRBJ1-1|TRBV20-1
SASRGQNTEAF
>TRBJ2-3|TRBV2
ASSKNQISTDTQY
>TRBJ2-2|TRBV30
AWSRSGLNTGELF
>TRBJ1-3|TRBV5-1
ASKTGTTGNTIY
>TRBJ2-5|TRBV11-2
ASSRGLAGVETQY
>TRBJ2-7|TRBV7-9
ASSARGPASYEQY
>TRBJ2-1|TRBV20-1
SARRAAKRVNEQF
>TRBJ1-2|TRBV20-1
SAREGTEEERT
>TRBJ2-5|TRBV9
ASSVDPGGRETQY
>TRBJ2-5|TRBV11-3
ASSSGIPPETQY
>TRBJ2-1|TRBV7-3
ASSSLTGADNEQF
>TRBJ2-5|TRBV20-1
SASPGGTVTETQY
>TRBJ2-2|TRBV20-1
SARTGSVNTGELF
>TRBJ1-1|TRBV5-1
ASSFMGTEAF
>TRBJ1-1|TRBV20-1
SGDRGNTEAF
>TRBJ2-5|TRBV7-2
ATELGGTGKETQY
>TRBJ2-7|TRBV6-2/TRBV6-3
ASRTYIRAETYEQY
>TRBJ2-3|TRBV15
ATSRSNTPGLRADTQY
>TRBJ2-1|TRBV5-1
ASRRAGTAYNEQF
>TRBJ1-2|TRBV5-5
ASSFRPAIDRVGYGYT
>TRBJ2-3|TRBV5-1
ASSFSGTGATDTQY
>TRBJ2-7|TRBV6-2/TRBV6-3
ASSEPGLGTYEQY
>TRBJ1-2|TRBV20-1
SARVSDIQGIDGYT
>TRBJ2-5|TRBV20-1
SGIYGAGGRETQY
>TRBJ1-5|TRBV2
ASSEVLGEANQPQH
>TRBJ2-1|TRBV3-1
ASSLIGFEQF
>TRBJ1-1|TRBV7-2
ASSPGQGQKAF